This passage covers 12 T cell receptor beta chains from one sample sequenced in a study of cytomegalovirus exposure and HLA in healthy donors. Researchers ran the PCR with 60 Vbeta and 13 Jbeta primers. Generated by immunoSEQ multiplex PCR, the TCRdb table keeps only in-frame clones and is missing some. In the table there are around 110,000 clones, around 74% of which are singletons. The sample comprised PBMCs. Source of these receptors: a woman younger than 30 in good health and CMV-seronegative.

The chain has TRBV5-4 and TRBJ2-5, with TRBD2 matching 8 bases. The germline CDR1 and CDR2 sequences are SGHNT and YYREEE (reference sequence). After removal of 0 bases from V and 3 bases from J, the junction contained 7 bases not matched to a gene. The CDR3 loop spans 16 amino acids. The CDR3 region is CASSLERGKAKETQYF. The CDR3 DNA sequence: TGTGCCAGCAGCTTGGAGCGGGGGAAAGCTAAAGAGACCCAGTACTTC.

The V call is TRBV2, the J call TRBJ2-7; D is possibly TRBD1 (5 bases). Trimming pared 1 base from V and 3 bases from J, leaving 10 bases between. This CDR3 region has 14 residues. Germline loops: CDR1 SNHLY, CDR2 FYNNEI. This CDR3 is CASSEVSGLYEQYF. The CDR3 nucleotides are TGTGCCAGCAGTGAAGTGTCAGGGCTCTACGAGCAGTACTTC.

CDR3 nucleotides: TGTGCCAGCAGTGAGCGTGGGGAATGGGAACAGGATGAAGCTTTCTTT. Translating gives CASSERGEWEQDEAFF. This rearrangement joins TRBV2 to TRBJ1-1; a weak D match, TRBD1 (5 bases). The V end was cut by 3 bases, the J end by 7 bases, with 21 bases between. The CDR3 spans 16 residues. Germline CDR1 is SNHLY and CDR2 is FYNNEI.

This chain connects TRBV28 to TRBJ1-5; TRBD1 might be the D (5 bases). V was clipped by 3 bases and J by 1 base, with 13 bases between them. The CDR3 contains 16 residues. Germline loops: CDR1 MDHEN, CDR2 SYDVKM. CDR3 residues: CASSFKEGLSNQPQHF. In DNA form, the CDR3 reads TGTGCCAGCAGTTTCAAGGAGGGGCTGAGCAATCAGCCCCAGCATTTT.

This chain connects TRBV4-1 to TRBJ1-1; D ambiguous. V was trimmed by 0 bases and J by 1 base, leaving 15 bases between them. Germline V gene sequence: CDR1 MGHRA, CDR2 YSYEKL. The CDR3 totals 17 residues. In DNA, the CDR3 is TGCGCCAGCAGCCAAGATATGAGGGCTCGAGGGAACACTGAAGCTTTCTTT. It encodes CASSQDMRARGNTEAFF.

The chain is built from TRBV28 and TRBJ1-1, with TRBD1 identical over 7 bases. Germline V CDR1 and CDR2: MDHEN, SYDVKM. This CDR3 spans 14 amino acids. With 6 bases clipped from V and 4 bases from J, the junction kept 8 bases outside the gene matches. Here the CDR3 reads CASRTGVRATEAFF. The CDR3 bases are TGTGCCAGCAGAACAGGGGTTAGAGCCACTGAAGCTTTCTTT.

Details on this clone: The junction departs from the called germline gene at one end, perhaps through a read error. The J gene is TRBJ1-1, the V gene TRBV5-6; 7 bases map to TRBD1. The V gene's germline CDR1 is SGHDT and CDR2 YYEEEE. CDR3 size: 17 residues. For the CDR3, the DNA is TGTGCCAGCATCTTGAGGACTTGGACAGGAACTAACACTGAAGCTTTCTTT. Translation: CASILRTWTGTNTEAFF.

The chain couples TRBV5-1 to TRBJ2-7; 10 bases fit TRBD1. V was clipped by 4 bases and J by 6 bases; unmatched bases: 7. CDR3 length: 14 amino acids. Germline V gives CDR1 SGHRS, CDR2 YFSETQ. CDR3 DNA: TGCGCCAGCAGCGCCGACAGGGGGCTTTTCGAGCAGTACTTC. Its protein product is CASSADRGLFEQYF.

The rearrangement joins TRBV7-9 to TRBJ2-7; TRBD1 aligns across 7 bases. The CDR3 runs 11 residues. Losses at the gene ends were 5 bases for V and 9 bases for J; bases not matched to a gene: 4. In germline, CDR1 is SEHNR, CDR2 FQNEAQ (reference sequence). CDR3 DNA sequence: TGTGCCAGCAGCCCGGGACAGCCGCAGTACTTC. Translation gives CASSPGQPQYF.

The V and J genes are TRBV25-1 and TRBJ1-6; D unresolved. Trimming removed 8 bases from V and 0 bases from J, with 11 bases in between. Germline values: CDR1 MGHDK, CDR2 SYGVNS. The CDR3 has 15 residues. CDR3 sequence reads: CASASSSSYNSPLHF. The CDR3 DNA sequence: TGTGCCAGCGCAAGCTCGAGCTCCTATAATTCACCCCTCCACTTT.

This clone has just a few counts. V and J are TRBV6-6 and TRBJ1-1; D remains unclear. Trimming pared 8 bases from V and 1 base from J, leaving 8 bases between. Germline CDR1 reads MNHNY; CDR2 reads SVGAGI (reference sequence). The CDR3 extends over 12 amino acids. CDR3 sequence: CASFAGNTEAFF. The DNA for the CDR3 is TGTGCCAGCTTTGCGGGGAACACTGAAGCTTTCTTT.

V and J are TRBV28 and TRBJ1-5; D may be TRBD1 (6 bases). V lost 6 bases, J lost 1 base, and 13 bases lay in between. This CDR3 region has 15 residues. In germline, CDR1 is MDHEN, CDR2 SYDVKM. This CDR3 is CASSVVGASNQPQHF. The CDR3 nucleotides are TGTGCCAGCAGCGTTGTGGGGGCCAGCAATCAGCCCCAGCATTTT. The whole variable domain, filled in from reference TRBV28 and TRBJ1-5, reads DVKVTQSSRYLVKRTGEKVFLECVQDMDHENMFWYRQDPGLGLRLIYFSYDVKMKEKGDIPEGYSVSREKKERFSLILESASTNQTSMYLCASSVVGASNQPQHFGDGTRLSIL.